These 21 T cell receptor beta chains were sequenced from one sample in a study of blood T cell repertoires in COVID-19. Sequencing used immunoSEQ multiplex PCR; TCRdb keeps in-frame clones, though not all of them. The sample holds about 210,000 clones, roughly four fifths seen once. Sequences were obtained from peripheral blood. These receptors were collected from a woman between 45 and 65 years old with active or convalescent COVID-19.

This clone has only one observation. The chain combines TRBV10-2 with TRBJ2-2, with TRBD2 as a possible D gene (5 bases). V was cut by 3 bases and J by 4 bases, with 6 bases left in between. Germline CDR1 WSHSY, CDR2 SAAADI. The CDR3 is 13 residues long. This chain's CDR3 is CASSDGSTGELFF. CDR3 in DNA: TGCGCCAGCAGTGATGGGAGCACCGGGGAGCTGTTTTTT.

The V call is TRBV5-1, the J call TRBJ1-1; TRBD1 is a possible D gene (5 bases). The CDR3 has 13 amino acids. Germline loops: CDR1 SGHRS, CDR2 YFSETQ. Trimming took off 7 bases at V and 4 bases at J, with 14 bases between the two ends. CDR3 nucleotides: TGCGCCAGCCGACAAGAGCAGGGCACTGAAGCTTTCTTT. This codes for CASRQEQGTEAFF.

The V and J genes are TRBV5-1 and TRBJ2-5; D remains unclear. Germline V gene sequence: CDR1 SGHRS, CDR2 YFSETQ. Trimming removed 2 bases at V and 3 bases at J, with 2 bases between. This CDR3 contains 11 residues. The CDR3 DNA reads as TGCGCCAGCAGCTTCGAAGAGACCCAGTACTTC. As protein: CASSFEETQYF.

The chain couples TRBV13 to TRBJ1-4; 7 nucleotides agree with TRBD1. V shed 6 bases and J 7 bases; nucleotides not matched to a gene: 11. Germline V gene sequence: CDR1 PRHDT, CDR2 FYEKMQ (reference sequence). This CDR3 is 15 amino acids long. The CDR3 DNA follows: TGTGCCAGCAGTCCAGTTCAGGGGGAAGGTGAAAAACTGTTTTTT. Protein: CASSPVQGEGEKLFF.

The rearrangement joins TRBV6-6 to TRBJ2-3; 8 bases are shared with TRBD1. Germline V lookup: CDR1 MNHNY, CDR2 SVGAGI (reference sequence). The CDR3 contains 16 residues. Losses at the gene ends were 6 bases for V and 2 bases for J; bases not matched to a gene: 10. The CDR3 sequence is CASRIRTGRNTDTQYF. The CDR3 nucleotides are TGTGCCAGCAGGATTCGGACAGGGCGAAACACAGATACGCAGTATTTT.

The chain links TRBV27 to TRBJ1-3; TRBD1 might be the D (5 bases). Germline CDR1 is MNHEY and CDR2 is SMNVEV (reference sequence). With 2 bases removed from V and 3 bases from J, the gap between germline ends came to 11 bases. The CDR3 is made up of 15 amino acids. CDR3 in DNA: TGTGCCAGCAGTTTAGGGCAGGGCCTTGGAAACACCATATATTTT. This encodes CASSLGQGLGNTIYF.

CDR3: CASRFLGERNEKLFF. The CDR3 DNA reads TGTGCCAGCCGATTTCTCGGGGAAAGGAATGAAAAACTGTTTTTT. The chain employs TRBV2 and TRBJ1-4; D is unresolved. CDR1 and CDR2 (germline): SNHLY, FYNNEI. CDR3 size: 15 residues. Trimming removed 8 bases from V and 5 bases from J, with 18 bases in between.

The chain links TRBV18 to TRBJ2-6, with 8 nucleotides matching TRBD1. The CDR3 length is 17 residues. Trimming took 6 bases from V and 0 from J; bases not matched to a gene: 7. Germline V gene lookup returns CDR1 KGHSH and CDR2 LQKENI. CDR3 nucleotide sequence: TGTGCCAGCTCGGAGGGACAGGTCGGCTCTGGGGCCAACGTCCTGACTTTC. Translated: CASSEGQVGSGANVLTF.

The chain combines TRBV5-6 with TRBJ1-2; 10 bases align to TRBD1. Germline V lookup: CDR1 SGHDT, CDR2 YYEEEE. This CDR3 has 15 residues. V lost 4 bases to trimming and J lost 4 bases; unmatched junction nucleotides: 7. The CDR3: CASSEGTGVFYGYTF. The CDR3 DNA reads TGTGCCAGCAGCGAGGGGACAGGGGTTTTCTATGGCTACACCTTC.

This clone was counted only a few times. This chain joins TRBV7-3 and TRBJ2-7, with 13 bases lining up with TRBD2. Trimming at V came to 5 bases and at J to 5 bases, leaving 6 bases not matched to a gene. The germline V gene has CDR1 SGHTA and CDR2 FQGTGA. This CDR3 contains 15 residues. The CDR3 DNA sequence: TGTGCCAGCAGCCCCGGACTAGCGGGAGTCCACGAGCAGTACTTC. Its protein product is CASSPGLAGVHEQYF.

The sample holds a few counts of this clone. The CDR3 is CASSLVGGNTIYF. In nucleotides, the CDR3 is TGCGCCAGCAGCTTGGTCGGGGGAAACACCATATATTTT. The rearrangement joins TRBV5-1 to TRBJ1-3; D gene unclear. There are 13 residues in the CDR3. The V gene lost 0 bases and the J gene lost 4 bases, with 5 bases spanning the gap. Germline lookup yields CDR1 SGHRS and CDR2 YFSETQ.

This chain links TRBV24-1 with TRBJ2-4; tentatively, D is TRBD1 (5 bases). The CDR3 has 14 amino acids. With 2 bases removed from V and 9 bases from J, the gap between germline ends came to 13 bases. Germline V gives CDR1 KGHDR, CDR2 SFDVKD. The CDR3 DNA sequence: TGTGCCACCAGTGATTCCCCAGGGTTAGGCATTCAGTACTTC. This gives the protein CATSDSPGLGIQYF.

The chain couples TRBV9 to TRBJ1-2; tentatively, D is TRBD1 (5 bases). This CDR3 contains 16 residues. Germline-derived CDR1 and CDR2 are SGDLS and YYNGEE. Trimming took off 0 bases at V and 0 bases at J, with 12 bases between the two ends. CDR3 sequence (DNA): TGTGCCAGCAGCGTAGTAAGGGGCCCTGCTAACTATGGCTACACCTTC. Amino acid sequence: CASSVVRGPANYGYTF.

The chain links TRBV5-4 to TRBJ2-7; 7 bases match TRBD2. This CDR3 has 16 residues. J lost 2 bases, V lost 4 bases, and 12 bases had no gene match. Germline V lookup: CDR1 SGHNT, CDR2 YYREEE (reference sequence). The CDR3 protein is CASSRLSGTQTYEQYF. The CDR3 DNA follows: TGTGCCAGCAGCCGTCTAAGCGGGACGCAGACCTACGAGCAGTACTTC.

The rearrangement uses TRBV11-3 and TRBJ1-1; D not resolved. CDR3 length equals 13 residues. V shed 5 bases and J shed 0 bases, with 7 bases lying between them. Looked up from germline, CDR1 is SGHNT and CDR2 is YENEEA. The DNA for the CDR3 is TGTGCCAGCAGCCGTAACATGAACACTGAAGCTTTCTTT. Protein sequence: CASSRNMNTEAFF.

The chain links TRBV2 to TRBJ1-5; TRBD1 is a possible D gene (5 bases). CDR3 length: 15 residues. Germline V lookup: CDR1 SNHLY, CDR2 FYNNEI. Trimming took 1 base from V and 4 from J, leaving 11 bases between them. In nucleotides, the CDR3 is TGTGCCAGCAGTGAAGGTCAGGGAGGAAATCAGCCCCAGCATTTT. Protein product: CASSEGQGGNQPQHF.

The chain links TRBV29-1 to TRBJ2-7; 9 bases align to TRBD1. The CDR3 runs 14 residues. The trim removed 7 bases at V and 1 base at J, leaving 8 bases unmatched. Per germline, CDR1 SQVTM and CDR2 ANQGSEA. CDR3 DNA sequence: TGCAGCGGGCGCGGGGGACAGGGATCCTACGAGCAGTACTTC. Its translation: CSGRGGQGSYEQYF.

The chain is built from TRBV5-1 and TRBJ2-3; D is unresolved. The CDR3 runs 17 residues. Germline V lookup: CDR1 SGHRS, CDR2 YFSETQ. Trimming took 4 bases from V and 0 from J, leaving 18 bases between them. CDR3 sequence (DNA): TGCGCCAGCAGCGACCTCAAGGCGGAGACCAGCACAGATACGCAGTATTTT. Amino acids: CASSDLKAETSTDTQYF.

The CDR3 DNA reads TGTGCCAGCAGCTTATGGGACAGGGAGAACTATGGCTACACCTTC. It is translated as CASSLWDRENYGYTF. The chain uses TRBV7-9 and TRBJ1-2; 9 bases are shared with TRBD1. J lost 2 bases, V lost 2 bases, and 3 bases had no gene match. Germline CDR1 SEHNR, CDR2 FQNEAQ (reference sequence). This CDR3 spans 15 amino acids.

CDR3 protein: CASSSKWGRDETQYF. CDR3 sequence (DNA): TGTGCCAGCAGCTCCAAGTGGGGGAGGGACGAGACCCAGTACTTC. The J gene is TRBJ2-5, the V gene TRBV9, with TRBD2 matching over 7 bases. CDR1 and CDR2 from the germline V gene are SGDLS and YYNGEE. Losses at the gene ends were 4 bases for V and 5 bases for J; bases not matched to a gene: 11. There are 15 residues in the CDR3.

The rearrangement uses TRBV11-2 and TRBJ2-5; the match to TRBD1 covers 9 bases. Germline CDR1 is SGHAT and CDR2 is FQNNGV. The CDR3 has 15 amino acids. Unmatched junction bases numbered 6, after V lost 2 bases and J lost 5 bases. The CDR3 region has the DNA TGTGCCAGCAGCTTACAGGGACAGGGAATTGAGACCCAGTACTTC. Its protein product is CASSLQGQGIETQYF.